The sequence of this T cell receptor (beta chain) was determined in a study of blood T cell repertoires in COVID-19. Study summary: Both acute and convalescent COVID-19 samples were obtained from the United States, Italy and Spain.

Participants reported their clinical history, and cohort assignment relied on those reports. The CDR3 consists of 15 residues. Germline-derived CDR1 and CDR2 are MNHEY and SMNVEV (reference sequence). The J segment lost 1 base and the V segment lost 6 bases, leaving 6 bases of the junction unmatched. Under the authors' procedure: Reference gene primers were amplified, and this amplification served to estimate nucleated cell counts. Sequencing used immunoSEQ multiplex PCR; TCRdb keeps in-frame clones, though not all of them. The DNA was the basis for D and trimming; V, J and clone size are from that table. This sample has about 150,000 clones, with roughly 85% found just once.

The chain employs TRBV27 and TRBJ2-7, with 10 bases that match TRBD1. The sequencing sample was made of PBMCs or T cells enriched from blood (not recorded which). The receptor was isolated from an older woman in a cohort exposed to, infected with or recovered from COVID-19 (not recorded which). CDR3: CASSTRDRGSYEQYF. For the CDR3, the DNA is TGTGCCAGCAGCACACGGGACAGGGGATCCTACGAGCAGTACTTC.